This TCR beta chain appears in the sequencing data of a study of blood T cell repertoires in COVID-19. Background on the study: T cells, B-cell-depleted T cells, or PBMCs provided the cDNA or gDNA that served as material.

The table came from immunoSEQ multiplex PCR; TCRdb's copy has only in-frame clones and leaves some out. The table shows roughly 200,000 clones, with approximately 86% occurring only once. This CDR3 has 12 residues. Trimming took 4 bases from V and 3 from J, leaving 7 bases between them. In germline, CDR1 is SGHAT, CDR2 FQNNGV. The clonotype was recovered from a woman between 50 and 59 years old with COVID-19, enrolled during active disease. The sequenced sample consisted of peripheral blood. This sequence joins TRBV11-2 and TRBJ2-7; D gene ambiguous. The CDR3 sequence: CASSSAFYEQYV. The CDR3 DNA follows: TGTGCCAGCAGCTCAGCGTTCTACGAGCAGTACGTC.